Reported below is one TCR beta chain. There are many counts of this clonotype. It has no known antigen specificity. Nothing much larger sits one base from this clone, and base qualities are not available. The germline V gene supplies CDR1 SGHTA and CDR2 FQGNSA. The germline ends are 2 bases apart after V is trimmed by 2 bases and J by 4 bases. Including cysteine and phenylalanine, the CDR3 has 11 amino acids. The only DNA kept is the CDR3, 33 bases in frame from the first base. Synthesis of TCR cDNA relied on 5'RACE template switching, a step that introduced a universal primer site along with unique molecular identifiers. cDNA synthesis was primed from both the TCR alpha and TCR beta constant segments. Library amplification used two PCR steps, and the second PCR step added sample barcodes and sequencing adapters. Sequencing of libraries was performed on Illumina HiSeq 2500 (2x100 bp) or NovaSeq (2x150 bp). The source study handled its data this way. Demultiplexing of reads and collapsing into UMI consensus sequences were performed with MIGEC, and V(D)J alignment was carried out with MiXCR. Clonotypes responding to the vaccine were identified with edgeR on replicate PBMC samples, with the criteria of FDR below 0.01 and a log2 fold change above 5 up to day 15. Each bulk clonotype received a CD4 or CD8 identity based on whether the sequenced CD4 or CD8 repertoire contained that clonotype at higher abundance. TCRdb ran its own pipeline on the public reads, namely fastp trimming at Q25 and MiXCR clone calling, and kept in-frame beta chains. When rows share a CDR3 protein, they turn into one entry using the most common DNA and genes. These V and J calls derive from TCRdb rather than the authors' analysis. Within this sample are approximately 510,000 distinct CDR3 sequences, with around a fifth of them counted one time only. The ten largest clones represent about a sixth of the sample.

Taken with the paper, the label for treatment or condition translates to: live attenuated yellow fever vaccine strain. At each blood-draw timepoint, two biological replicates of bulk PBMCs were collected. PBMCs were isolated from peripheral blood using a standard Ficoll-Paque protocol. TriZol was used to extract RNA from bulk PBMCs, CD4 and CD8 fractions, and dextramer-positive and dextramer-negative fractions. This specimen comes from a study of T cells after yellow fever vaccination (dated by TCRdb to the late 2010s). Study-wide context: The SMART-Seq v4 Ultra Low Input RNA kit was used to prepare libraries from fractions with low cell numbers. To track T-cell clones before and after primary and booster YFV17D yellow fever vaccination, bulk TCR alpha and beta repertoires were sequenced longitudinally. Two healthy male donors, one aged 18 to 29 and one aged 30 to 40 years, made up the cohort. Bulk PBMC replicates and cell subsets were isolated from blood drawn at multiple timepoints before and after both primary and secondary immunization.

Study-level results and caveats: A small share of clonotypes was detected in both CD4 and CD8 compartments, with the overlap likely arising from convergent recombination. Computational filtering was required because FACS-sorted repertoires could contain abundant contaminating clonotypes from the bulk population. The secondary T-cell response was found to be weaker but faster than the primary response, with a peak reached on day 5 rather than on day 15. After the booster, most of the clones that had expanded following primary vaccination were detected again (roughly 96% of CD4 and around nine tenths of CD8), which suggests that memory was broadly maintained. Only two donors were included in the study, so the extent to which the findings can be generalized is limited.

Sequencing was performed on PBMCs, taken 20 to 25 days after the first yellow fever vaccination. The TCR comes from a man younger than 35 who received the YFV17D yellow fever vaccine. The sequence joins TRBV7-2 to TRBJ1-1; the D gene is unclear. The sequence in DNA is TGTGCCAGCAGCTTACTCACTGAAGCTTTCTTT. Protein translation: CASSLLTEAFF. Extended through the reference TRBV7-2 and TRBJ1-1 proteins, this CDR3 yields the full variable domain: GAGVSQSPSNKVTEKGKDVELRCDPISGHTALYWYRQSLGQGLEFLIYFQGNSAPDKSGLPSDRFSAERTGGSVSTLTIQRTQQEDSAVYLCASSLLTEAFFGQGTRLTVV.